This entry concerns a single TCR beta chain. In the authors' methods: By means of reference gene primer amplification, nucleated cell counts were estimated. Repertoires were generated with immunoSEQ multiplex PCR, while TCRdb's copy carries only in-frame clones and drops some. Clone size and V and J calls were adopted from that table, with D and trimming inferred from the DNA. The sample shows approximately 300,000 clones, around 87% of them seen only once. These data are taken from a study of blood T cell repertoires in COVID-19. CDR1 MDHEN and CDR2 SYDVKM come from the germline V gene. The V gene lost 3 bases and the J gene lost 7 bases, with 9 bases spanning the gap. This CDR3 spans 12 amino acids.

This receptor was obtained from a woman between 45 and 60 years old with active or convalescent COVID-19. Input material: peripheral blood. The chain couples TRBV28 to TRBJ1-2; tentative D call: TRBD1 (6 bases). CDR3 in DNA: TGTGCCAGCAGTTTGAACAGGGCTGGCTACACCTTC. Translation gives CASSLNRAGYTF.